This TCR beta chain was obtained from a study of tumor-infiltrating lymphocytes in primary liver carcinoma (TCRdb year 2017). With regard to the full study: The five patients, three men and two women aged 30 to 69 years, had hepatocellular carcinoma (four) or combined HCC and intrahepatic cholangiocarcinoma (one). Technical replicate repertoires showed high reproducibility, with mean shared-clone rates approximately 0.9 and correlation coefficients above 0.95. Each sample produced roughly 3.65 to 8 million productive TCRbeta reads, and read depth showed no significant difference between tissue types. The five patients had tumors staged T1-T3 N0M0, with maximum diameters ranging from about 4 to 11 cm. For each liver tumor, the study sampled five regions along with adjacent normal tissue and blood, and applied TCRbeta repertoire sequencing, expression microarrays and whole-exome sequencing. A total of 35 specimens from 5 patients underwent TCRbeta repertoire sequencing, comprising about 25 tumor regions, 5 adjacent noncancerous liver tissues and 5 peripheral blood samples. The 25 or so tumor region samples were profiled with Agilent mRNA microarrays so that TCRbeta repertoire diversity could be related to the local molecular phenotype.

Overall results and qualifications from the work: Repertoire overlap was higher between tumor regions (mean about 36%) than tumor-adjacent (approximately 17%) or tumor-blood (approximately 14%) pairs, consistent with antigen-driven expansion. Bulk unsorted samples precluded comparing CD4+ and CD8+ T cell repertoires. A significantly larger repertoire fraction was made up by the top 250 clones in tumors than in blood (p = 0.039). Only the TCR beta chain was sequenced, which likely underestimates true repertoire diversity because unpaired alpha chains were not captured. Just about 7-25% of top clones turned up in all five regions of a tumor, which suggests spatial heterogeneity among tumor-infiltrating T cells. The study included only a few patients, and the authors note findings should be validated in a larger study.

This clonotype has a single count. No antigen is known for it. The CDR3 end shows no conserved phenylalanine or tryptophan, and so a read error is likely. TCRbeta-specific cDNA was reverse-transcribed from 500 ng total RNA using a constant-region primer and ProtoScript II reverse transcriptase. Three nested multiplex PCR rounds, following a slightly modified ARM-PCR procedure, were used to build the TCRbeta libraries. Each of the first two PCR rounds ran for about 11 cycles using multiplex TRBV1-TRBV30 forward primers together with a Cbeta reverse primer. Sample barcodes and Illumina adapters were added in a final 25-cycle PCR using Deep VentR polymerase. Before sequencing, amplicons between 200 and 500 bp were purified from gel using a QIAquick gel extraction kit. The TCRbeta amplicons were sequenced with 250-bp paired-end reads on an Illumina HiSeq 2500. The authors processed their data as follows. To recover full CDR3 sequences, reads were quality-trimmed using Trimmomatic v0.33 and paired reads were then merged using FLASH v1.2.11. V, D and J germline segments were assigned to the rearranged TCRbeta sequences by MiGEC v1.2.1b. Clonotype statistics and Shannon-Wiener diversity indices were computed with VDJtools v1.0.0. To reduce sampling bias, subsequent analyses other than the diversity analysis used only the 250 most abundant clonotypes in each sample. The public reads were run again by TCRdb, first through fastp at Q25 and then through MiXCR, and only productive beta chains were kept. Duplicate CDR3 protein sequences are folded into a single record with the most common DNA and genes. For this entry, the V and J calls and clone size follow TCRdb and not the study's own pipeline. The sample profile shows under 110,000 distinct CDR3 sequences; around 66% of them were found once. Jointly, the top ten make up around 12% of the sample.

Without any cell sorting, total RNA and DNA were extracted together from about 19-30 mg of bulk tissue using the AllPrep DNA/RNA mini kit. Roughly five patients with histopathologically diagnosed primary liver carcinoma underwent surgical resection in China between late 2015 and 2016. At the time of sampling, the patients had chronic HBV infection and had not received any treatment. Five spatially separated regions were sampled per tumor: superior, inferior, left-lateral and right-lateral poles, plus the tumor centre. More than 75% viable tumor cells were found by histology in every tumor sample. Each fresh piece of tumor and adjacent tissue was cut in two, with one half stored in RNAlater at -80 degrees C and the other half sent for histology. V has 10 bases trimmed and J has 2 bases trimmed; junction bases matching no gene number 16. CDR1 and CDR2, per the germline V gene, are SGHAT and FQNNGV. Including both end residues, the CDR3 is 18 amino acids long. The CDR3 DNA has 54 bases and is translated from base 1.

The source of this sequence is a woman aged 55-70 years with primary liver carcinoma and hepatitis B virus infection. This chain joins TRBV11-2 to TRBJ2-1; 11 bases in between match TRBD2. Specimen: liver tumor tissue from sampling region 2. What the cell subset or site label conveys for this sample: tumor region T2, inferior pole. The DNA sequence reads TGTGCCACCTCGGTGACTAGCGGGATCGGGCCCCCCTACAATGAGCAGTTCTTA. Translation gives CATSVTSGIGPPYNEQFL.